The 27 T cell receptor beta chains below come from one sample, sequenced in a study of T cell clonotyping in hematopoietic cell transplantation (TCRdb year 2021). Receptor amplification or capture employed the immunoSEQ multiplex PCR assay. TCRdb limited this immuneACCESS table to in-frame rearrangements with V and J called. A share of clones is missing; checked studies link under half to unresolved V genes, and the rest is unexplained. Within this sample are approximately 17,000 clones, with roughly 90% of them counted one time only. The ten largest clonotypes hold approximately 2.6% of the sample. The specimen was peripheral blood mononuclear cells. These receptor sequences come from a man between 45 and 60 years old in good health. Some clones in this sample may be carry-over from other donors' samples.

A single count supports this clone. The chain links TRBV28 to TRBJ1-6; 7 bases align to TRBD1. Germline lookup yields CDR1 MDHEN and CDR2 SYDVKM. The CDR3 loop spans 15 amino acids. Trimming took 4 bases from V and 4 from J; bases not matched to a gene: 4. The CDR3 is CASSSGTVYNSPLHF. CDR3 DNA: TGTGCCAGCAGTTCGGGGACAGTTTATAATTCACCCCTCCACTTT.

DNA of the CDR3: TGTGCCAGCAGCGACATCTTTACAGGGGGCGATAGCTATGGCTACACCTTC. It translates to CASSDIFTGGDSYGYTF. The rearrangement links TRBV7-9 to TRBJ1-2; 9 positions agree with TRBD1. From germline, CDR1 is SEHNR and CDR2 FQNEAQ (reference sequence). The CDR3 is 17 amino acids. Unmatched junction bases numbered 14, after V lost 5 bases and J lost 4 bases. Drawing the rest from reference TRBV7-9 and TRBJ1-2, the complete variable domain is DTGVSQNPRHKITKRGQNVTFRCDPISEHNRLYWYRQTLGQGPEFLTYFQNEAQLEKSRLLSDRFSAERPKGSFSTLEIQRTEQGDSAMYLCASSDIFTGGDSYGYTFGSGTRLTVV.

This rearrangement joins TRBV4-2 to TRBJ1-5; D remains ambiguous. Per the germline V gene, CDR1 is LGHNA and CDR2 is YNFKEQ. Trimming removed 3 bases from V and 3 bases from J, with 9 bases in between. The CDR3 totals 14 residues. CDR3 DNA sequence: TGTGCCAGCAGCCACGCGATTTTCAATCAGCCCCAGCATTTT. Its translation: CASSHAIFNQPQHF.

The chain combines TRBV2 with TRBJ2-7; unclear D gene. CDR1 and CDR2 from the germline V gene are SNHLY and FYNNEI. V lost 10 bases to trimming and J lost 2 bases, with 9 bases between them. This CDR3 is built from 11 residues. CDR3 in DNA: TGTGCCACCTCGGCGGCCTACGAGCAGTACTTC. This translates into CATSAAYEQYF.

The genes are TRBV2 and TRBJ1-5; 7 bases are a match to TRBD1. This CDR3 region has 16 residues. V lost 1 base and J lost 4; bases outside the gene matches: 7. Germline V lookup: CDR1 SNHLY, CDR2 FYNNEI. The CDR3 sequence is CASSEVEGTANQPQHF. In nucleotides, the CDR3 is TGTGCCAGCAGTGAAGTCGAGGGGACAGCTAATCAGCCCCAGCATTTT.

In the case of this clone: Other DNA sequences from this sample encode an identical CDR3 as well. The rearrangement uses TRBV6-1 and TRBJ1-2; TRBD1 agrees at 7 bases. The CDR3 runs to 15 residues. After removal of 2 bases from V and 0 bases from J, the junction contained 3 bases not matched to a gene. Germline values: CDR1 MNHNS, CDR2 SASEGT. Here the CDR3 reads CASSEWTGSNYGYTF. As DNA, the CDR3 is TGTGCCAGCAGTGAATGGACAGGTTCTAACTATGGCTACACCTTC.

This sequence joins TRBV7-2 and TRBJ1-5; 9 bases match TRBD1. The germline V gene has CDR1 SGHTA and CDR2 FQGNSA. V lost 5 bases and J lost 2; bases outside the gene matches: 13. This CDR3 has 18 residues. CDR3 residues: CASSPGVGTGSGNQPQHF. The CDR3 nucleotides are TGTGCCAGCAGCCCAGGAGTAGGGACAGGGTCAGGCAATCAGCCCCAGCATTTT.

The chain employs TRBV21-1 and TRBJ2-1; the D call of TRBD2 is as the table states it, not checked on the DNA. TRBV21-1 represents a pseudogene. The CDR3 runs to 16 residues. The CDR3 loop reads CASTYPGLSTYNEQFF. CDR3 nucleotide sequence: TGTGCCAGCACCTACCCGGGACTTAGTACTTACAATGAGCAGTTCTTC.

This clone appeared once. DNA for the CDR3: TGTGCCAGCAGCCCTGGTCGAACAGTGGTTGAAGCTTTCTTT. This encodes CASSPGRTVVEAFF. The V gene is TRBV7-8, the J gene TRBJ1-1; no clear D. Looked up from germline, CDR1 is SGHVS and CDR2 is FQNEAQ. The V end lost 5 bases, the J end lost 7 bases, and 17 bases lay between the germline ends. This CDR3 has 14 residues.

The chain employs TRBV7-2 and TRBJ2-7, with D perhaps TRBD1 (6 bases). The germline CDR1 and CDR2 sequences are SGHTA and FQGNSA. Trimming removed 5 bases at V and 3 bases at J, with 17 bases between. There are 15 residues in the CDR3. In nucleotides, the CDR3 is TGTGCCAGCAGCCTCTCGACAGGAACCTTCTACGAGCAGTACTTC. Translation: CASSLSTGTFYEQYF.

This chain connects TRBV7-9 to TRBJ1-5, with TRBD1 as a possible D gene (5 bases). Germline CDR1 reads SEHNR; CDR2 reads FQNEAQ (reference sequence). This CDR3 spans 16 amino acids. V lost 2 bases to trimming and J lost 1 base, with 12 bases between them. CDR3 residues: CASSLIRGGSNQPQHF. The CDR3 coding sequence is TGTGCCAGCAGCTTAATACGGGGGGGAAGCAATCAGCCCCAGCATTTT.

The V and J genes are TRBV30 and TRBJ1-2; 8 nucleotides match TRBD1. Trimming at V came to 6 bases and at J to 7 bases, leaving 10 bases not matched to a gene. From germline, CDR1 is GTSNPN and CDR2 SVGIG (reference sequence). The CDR3 spans 13 residues. The CDR3 is CACVGTGGRGYTF. As DNA, the CDR3 is TGTGCCTGCGTTGGGACAGGCGGACGTGGCTACACCTTC.

The gene calls are TRBV29-1 and TRBJ1-4; no clear D gene. Germline loops: CDR1 SQVTM, CDR2 ANQGSEA. With 5 bases removed from V and 4 bases from J, the gap between germline ends came to 5 bases. The length of the CDR3 is 11 residues. The CDR3 reads CSVWSNEKLFF. The CDR3 DNA sequence: TGCAGCGTTTGGAGTAATGAAAAACTGTTTTTT.

The chain joins TRBV14 to TRBJ1-6; no firm D call. The CDR3 sequence is 16 residues long. V lost 4 bases to trimming and J lost 0 bases, with 10 bases between them. Germline loops: CDR1 SGHDN, CDR2 FVKESK. The CDR3 DNA sequence: TGTGCCAGCAGCCCCCGGGGTAGCTCCTATAATTCACCCCTCCACTTT. This translates into CASSPRGSSYNSPLHF.

The rearrangement links TRBV15 to TRBJ2-7, with TRBD2 identical over 11 bases. J lost 1 base, V lost 4 bases, and 6 bases had no gene match. Germline-derived CDR1 and CDR2 are LNHNV and YYDKDF (reference sequence). The CDR3 loop spans 16 amino acids. The CDR3 nucleotides read TGTGCCACCAGCATTAGCGGGGGGGCCCTTTCCTACGAGCAGTACTTC. It translates to CATSISGGALSYEQYF. Variable domain in full (rest from reference TRBV15 and TRBJ2-7): DAMVIQNPRYQVTQFGKPVTLSCSQTLNHNVMYWYQQKSSQAPKLLFHYYDKDFNNEADTPDNFQSRRPNTSFCFLDIRSPGLGDTAMYLCATSISGGALSYEQYFGPGTRLTVT.

The genes are TRBV19 and TRBJ2-7; TRBD1 matches 9 bases. This CDR3 contains 15 residues. V shed 6 bases and J 2 bases; nucleotides not matched to a gene: 8. Per the germline V gene, CDR1 is LNHDA and CDR2 is SQIVND (reference sequence). This CDR3 is CASSTTGTGTYEQYF. The CDR3, as DNA: TGTGCCAGTAGCACAACCGGGACAGGGACCTACGAGCAGTACTTC.

This chain links TRBV29-1 with TRBJ2-3, with 10 nucleotides matching TRBD2. This CDR3 has 13 amino acids. Germline V lookup: CDR1 SQVTM, CDR2 ANQGSEA. The V segment lost 7 bases and the J segment 1 base; nucleotides outside the gene matches: 2. The CDR3 DNA follows: TGCAGCGCCCTAGCGGGGGGCACAGATACGCAGTATTTT. It encodes CSALAGGTDTQYF.

The chain is built from TRBV11-2 and TRBJ1-4; D is ambiguous. Germline CDR1 is SGHAT and CDR2 is FQNNGV. The V end lost 2 bases, the J end lost 8 bases, and 15 bases lay between the germline ends. The CDR3 has 15 amino acids. The CDR3 region is CASSLLGLKAEKLFF. Written as DNA, the CDR3 is TGTGCCAGCAGCTTACTCGGGCTAAAGGCGGAAAAACTGTTTTTT.

The chain uses TRBV19 and TRBJ1-5; D is perhaps TRBD1 (5 bases). Germline CDR1 and CDR2: LNHDA and SQIVND (reference sequence). V was pared by 2 bases and J by 0 bases, with 11 bases between. This CDR3 spans 16 amino acids. DNA for the CDR3: TGTGCCAGTAGTATAACAGGAAGGTATAGCAATCAGCCCCAGCATTTT. This translates into CASSITGRYSNQPQHF. Full variable domain (rest looked up from reference TRBV19 and TRBJ1-5): DGGITQSPKYLFRKEGQNVTLSCEQNLNHDAMYWYRQDPGQGLRLIYYSQIVNDFQKGDIAEGYSVSREKKESFPLTVTSAQKNPTAFYLCASSITGRYSNQPQHFGDGTRLSIL.

The chain joins TRBV5-1 to TRBJ2-7; TRBD1 matches at 8 bases. Germline assignment: CDR1 SGHRS and CDR2 YFSETQ. Trimming took 5 bases from V and 7 from J; bases not matched to a gene: 14. The CDR3 is 15 residues long. The CDR3 sequence: CASSIGGQDLFEQYF. In DNA form, the CDR3 reads TGCGCCAGCAGTATCGGGGGACAGGATTTATTTGAGCAGTACTTC.

The V gene is TRBV14, the J gene TRBJ2-5, with a tentative D call TRBD1 (5 bases). This CDR3 comprises 13 residues. The germline gives CDR1 SGHDN, CDR2 FVKESK. V was clipped by 4 bases and J by 2 bases, with 8 bases between them. CDR3: CASSRTRQETQYF. The CDR3 DNA is TGTGCCAGCAGCCGGACAAGACAAGAGACCCAGTACTTC.

V is TRBV27 and J is TRBJ1-2; D is possibly TRBD1 (6 bases). Trimming cost V 2 bases and J 8 bases, with 12 bases left between them. The CDR3 has 13 amino acids. CDR1 and CDR2 (germline): MNHEY, SMNVEV (reference sequence). CDR3 region: CASSLGQGTGYTF. DNA for the CDR3: TGTGCCAGCAGTTTAGGGCAGGGGACAGGCTACACCTTC.

The V call is TRBV29-1, the J call TRBJ2-1, with D perhaps matching TRBD1 (5 bases). The germline gives CDR1 SQVTM, CDR2 ANQGSEA. V was clipped by 7 bases and J by 4 bases, with 11 bases between them. CDR3 size: 12 residues. DNA for the CDR3: TGCAGCGCCACTGACAGTTACAATGAGCAGTTCTTC. Translated: CSATDSYNEQFF.

V usage is TRBV28 and J usage is TRBJ1-5, with a tentative D call TRBD1 (6 bases). Germline assignment: CDR1 MDHEN and CDR2 SYDVKM. With 6 bases removed from V and 0 bases from J, the gap between germline ends came to 12 bases. There are 15 residues in the CDR3. The CDR3 region has the DNA TGTGCCAGCAGGAGGGACACCTTTAGCAATCAGCCCCAGCATTTT. Amino acid sequence: CASRRDTFSNQPQHF.

The rearrangement uses TRBV7-6 and TRBJ1-4; D unclear. CDR1 and CDR2 (germline): SGHVS, FNYEAQ. V lost 6 bases, J lost 0 bases, and 11 bases lay in between. The CDR3 is made up of 15 amino acids. CDR3 loop: CASSPVPATNEKLFF. DNA for the CDR3: TGTGCCAGCAGTCCAGTTCCGGCAACTAATGAAAAACTGTTTTTT.

The V call is TRBV7-2, the J call TRBJ2-7, with 9 bases matching TRBD2. Germline V gives CDR1 SGHTA, CDR2 FQGNSA. The CDR3 covers 15 residues. The V gene end was trimmed by 5 bases and the J gene end by 3 bases; junction bases not matched to a gene: 8. CDR3 in DNA: TGTGCCAGCAGCCCCAGGACTAGCGCAGGCTACGAGCAGTACTTC. Translated, it gives CASSPRTSAGYEQYF. Looking up the rest from reference TRBV7-2 and TRBJ2-7 gives the full variable domain: GAGVSQSPSNKVTEKGKDVELRCDPISGHTALYWYRQSLGQGLEFLIYFQGNSAPDKSGLPSDRFSAERTGGSVSTLTIQRTQQEDSAVYLCASSPRTSAGYEQYFGPGTRLTVT.

This chain uses TRBV13 with TRBJ1-1, with a weak D call TRBD1 (6 bases). Trimming pared 6 bases from V and 8 bases from J, leaving 19 bases between. Germline CDR1 and CDR2: PRHDT and FYEKMQ (reference sequence). The CDR3 consists of 14 residues. DNA of the CDR3: TGTGCCAGCAGATCTAAGGGGGTTTGGGCAGAAGCTTTCTTT. Protein product: CASRSKGVWAEAFF.